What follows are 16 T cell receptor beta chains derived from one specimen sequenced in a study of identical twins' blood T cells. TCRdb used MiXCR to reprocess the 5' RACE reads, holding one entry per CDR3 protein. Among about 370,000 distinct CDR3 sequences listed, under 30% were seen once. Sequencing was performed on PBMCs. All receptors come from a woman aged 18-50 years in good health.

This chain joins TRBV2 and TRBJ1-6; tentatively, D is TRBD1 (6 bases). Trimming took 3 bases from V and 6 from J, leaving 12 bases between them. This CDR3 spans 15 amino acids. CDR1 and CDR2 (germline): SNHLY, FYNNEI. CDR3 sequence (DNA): TGTGCCAGCAGTGAGTTAGGACAGACTAATTCACCCCTCCACTTT. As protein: CASSELGQTNSPLHF.

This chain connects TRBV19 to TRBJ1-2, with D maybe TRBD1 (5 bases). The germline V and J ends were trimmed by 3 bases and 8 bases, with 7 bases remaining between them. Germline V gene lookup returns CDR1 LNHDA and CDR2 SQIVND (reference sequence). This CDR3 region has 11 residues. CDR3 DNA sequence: TGTGCCAGTAGTATTTGGGACGGCTACACCTTC. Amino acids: CASSIWDGYTF.

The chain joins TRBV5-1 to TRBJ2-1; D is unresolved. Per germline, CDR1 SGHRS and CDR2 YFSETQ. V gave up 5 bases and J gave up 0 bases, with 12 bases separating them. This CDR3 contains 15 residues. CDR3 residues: CASREWRSSYNEQFF. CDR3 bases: TGCGCCAGCAGGGAGTGGCGGAGCTCCTACAATGAGCAGTTCTTC.

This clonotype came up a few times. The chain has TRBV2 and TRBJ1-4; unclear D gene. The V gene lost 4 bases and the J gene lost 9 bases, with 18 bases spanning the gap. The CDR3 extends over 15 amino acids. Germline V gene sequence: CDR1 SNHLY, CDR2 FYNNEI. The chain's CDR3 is CASSVSKGRFKKLFF. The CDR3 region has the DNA TGTGCCAGCAGTGTGTCCAAAGGGCGATTTAAAAAACTGTTTTTT.

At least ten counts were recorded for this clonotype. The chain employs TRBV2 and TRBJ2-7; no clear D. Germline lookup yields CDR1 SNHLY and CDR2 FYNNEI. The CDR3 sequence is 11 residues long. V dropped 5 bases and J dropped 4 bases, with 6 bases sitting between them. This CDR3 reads CASSPRYEQYF. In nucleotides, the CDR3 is TGTGCCAGCAGTCCCCGGTACGAGCAGTACTTC.

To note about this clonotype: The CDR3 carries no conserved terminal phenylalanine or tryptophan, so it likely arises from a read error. As DNA, the CDR3 is TGCGCCAGCAGCCATTCCCGGACAGATAACACTGAAGCTTTCTGT. Protein: CASSHSRTDNTEAFC. The chain uses TRBV4-3 and TRBJ1-1, with D perhaps TRBD1 (6 bases). CDR3 length: 15 amino acids. Germline CDR1 and CDR2: LGHNA and YSLEER. The V end lost 3 bases, the J end lost 2 bases, and 13 bases lay between the germline ends.

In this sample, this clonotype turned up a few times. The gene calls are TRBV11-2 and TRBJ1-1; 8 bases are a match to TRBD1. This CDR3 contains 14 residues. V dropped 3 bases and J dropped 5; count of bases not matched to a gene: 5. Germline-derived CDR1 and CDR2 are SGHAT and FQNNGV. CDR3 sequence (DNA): TGTGCCAGCAGCTTCGACAGGGGTGGGACTGAAGCTTTCTTT. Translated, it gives CASSFDRGGTEAFF.

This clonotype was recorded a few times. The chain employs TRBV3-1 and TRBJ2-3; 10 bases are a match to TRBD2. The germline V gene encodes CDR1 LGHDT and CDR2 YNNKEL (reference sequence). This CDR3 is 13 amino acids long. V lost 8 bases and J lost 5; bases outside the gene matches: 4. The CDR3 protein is CASQLAGRDTQYF. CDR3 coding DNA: TGTGCCAGCCAACTAGCGGGGAGAGATACGCAGTATTTT.

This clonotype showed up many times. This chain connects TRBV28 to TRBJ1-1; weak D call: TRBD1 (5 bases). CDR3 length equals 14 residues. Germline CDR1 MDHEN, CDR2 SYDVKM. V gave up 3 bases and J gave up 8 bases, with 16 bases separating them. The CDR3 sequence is CASSFWGQSAEAFF. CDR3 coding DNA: TGTGCCAGCAGTTTTTGGGGCCAGTCCGCCGAAGCTTTCTTT.

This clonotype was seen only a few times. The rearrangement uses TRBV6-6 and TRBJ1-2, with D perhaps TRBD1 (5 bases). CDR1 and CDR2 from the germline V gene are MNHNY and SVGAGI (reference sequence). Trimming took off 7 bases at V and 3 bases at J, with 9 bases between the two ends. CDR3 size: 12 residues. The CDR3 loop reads CASKPGHYGYTF. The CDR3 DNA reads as TGTGCCAGCAAGCCGGGGCACTATGGCTACACCTTC.

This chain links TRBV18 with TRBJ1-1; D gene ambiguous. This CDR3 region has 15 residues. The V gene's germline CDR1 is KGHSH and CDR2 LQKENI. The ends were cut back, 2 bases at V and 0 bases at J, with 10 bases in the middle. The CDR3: CASSPGSYMNTEAFF. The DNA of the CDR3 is TGTGCCAGCTCACCAGGGTCGTACATGAACACTGAAGCTTTCTTT.

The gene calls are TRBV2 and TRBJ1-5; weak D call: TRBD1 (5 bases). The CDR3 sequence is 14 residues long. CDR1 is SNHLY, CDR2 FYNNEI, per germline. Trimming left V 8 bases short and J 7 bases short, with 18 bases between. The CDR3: CASSARVPGQPQHF. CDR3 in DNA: TGTGCCAGCTCTGCCAGGGTTCCGGGACAGCCCCAGCATTTT. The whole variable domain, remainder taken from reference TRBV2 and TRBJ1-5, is EPEVTQTPSHQVTQMGQEVILRCVPISNHLYFYWYRQILGQKVEFLVSFYNNEISEKSEIFDDQFSVERPDGSNFTLKIRSTKLEDSAMYFCASSARVPGQPQHFGDGTRLSIL.

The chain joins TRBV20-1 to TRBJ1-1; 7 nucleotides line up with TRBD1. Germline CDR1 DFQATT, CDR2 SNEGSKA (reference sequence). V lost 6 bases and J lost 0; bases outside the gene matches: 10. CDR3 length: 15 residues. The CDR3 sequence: CSAQGGALVNTEAFF. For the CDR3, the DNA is TGCAGTGCCCAGGGGGGGGCTTTGGTGAACACTGAAGCTTTCTTT.

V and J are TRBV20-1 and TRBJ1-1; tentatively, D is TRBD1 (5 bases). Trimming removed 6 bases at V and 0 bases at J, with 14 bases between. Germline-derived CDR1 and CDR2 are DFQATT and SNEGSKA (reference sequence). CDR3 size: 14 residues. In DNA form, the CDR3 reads TGCAGTGCCCTTGAGGGGACCATGAACACTGAAGCTTTCTTT. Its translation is CSALEGTMNTEAFF.

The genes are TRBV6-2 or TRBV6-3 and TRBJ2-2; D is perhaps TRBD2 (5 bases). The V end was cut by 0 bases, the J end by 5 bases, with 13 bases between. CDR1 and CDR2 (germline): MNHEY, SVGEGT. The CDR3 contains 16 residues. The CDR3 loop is CASSYSPWRVTGELFF. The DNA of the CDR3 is TGTGCCAGCAGTTACTCCCCCTGGCGGGTTACCGGGGAGCTGTTTTTT.

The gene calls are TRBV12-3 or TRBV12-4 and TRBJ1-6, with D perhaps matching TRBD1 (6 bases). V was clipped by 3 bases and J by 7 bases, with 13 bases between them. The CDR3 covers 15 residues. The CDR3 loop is CASSFSSGGNSPLHF. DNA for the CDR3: TGTGCCAGCAGTTTTTCCTCGGGGGGCAATTCACCCCTCCACTTT.